This T cell receptor (beta chain) was observed in a study of T-cell reconstitution after alpha-beta-depleted transplantation in children. Overall study results and limits: T-cell numbers and diversity one year post-transplant derived largely from freshly generated T cells. The origin of alpha-beta T cells about two months after transplant was reportedly several hundred expanded graft clones. Elevated TCRbeta diversity at day 60 was traced, in some patients, to surviving recipient T cells and thymic progenitors.

Germline-derived CDR1 and CDR2 are KGHSH and LQKENI. This CDR3 comprises 15 residues. Trimming at V came to 4 bases and at J to 6 bases, leaving 7 bases not matched to a gene. Details on this clonotype: Antigen specificity is unknown.

During its preparation, the TCRbeta library received unique molecular identifiers. TCRdb reprocessed the PCR reads via MiXCR and lists one record per CDR3 protein. The profile covers just under 250,000 distinct CDR3 sequences, with more than 20% appearing a single time and roughly 2.5% taken by the ten largest. The V and J genes are TRBV18 and TRBJ2-2; 8 bases fit TRBD2. Sequenced here: PBMCs, sampled before TCRalphabeta/CD19-depleted stem cell transplant. The source is a girl aged 2-10 years with Fanconi anemia, due to receive a stem cell transplant. The CDR3 coding sequence is TGTGCCAGCTCACAGACTTCGACTAGCGCCGGGGAGCTGTTTTTT. Translation gives CASSQTSTSAGELFF. Full variable domain (rest looked up from reference TRBV18 and TRBJ2-2): NAGVMQNPRHLVRRRGQEARLRCSPMKGHSHVYWYRQLPEEGLKFMVYLQKENIIDESGMPKERFSAEFPKEGPSILRIQQVVRGDSAAYFCASSQTSTSAGELFFGEGSRLTVL.